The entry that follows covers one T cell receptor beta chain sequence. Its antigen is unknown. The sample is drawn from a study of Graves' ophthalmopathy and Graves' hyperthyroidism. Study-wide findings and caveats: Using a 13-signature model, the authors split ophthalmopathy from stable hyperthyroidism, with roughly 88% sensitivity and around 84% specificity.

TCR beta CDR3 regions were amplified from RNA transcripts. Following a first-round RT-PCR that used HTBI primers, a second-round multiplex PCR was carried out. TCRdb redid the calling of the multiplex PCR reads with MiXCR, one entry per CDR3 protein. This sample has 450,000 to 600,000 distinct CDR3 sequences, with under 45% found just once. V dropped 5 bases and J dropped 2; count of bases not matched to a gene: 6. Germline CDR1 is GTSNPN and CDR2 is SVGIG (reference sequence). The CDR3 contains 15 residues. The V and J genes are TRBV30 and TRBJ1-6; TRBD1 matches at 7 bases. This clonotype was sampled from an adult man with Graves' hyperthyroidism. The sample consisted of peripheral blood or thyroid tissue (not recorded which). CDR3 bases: TGTGCCTGGGCGACAGGGTTGGCCTATAATTCACCCCTCCACTTT. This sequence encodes CAWATGLAYNSPLHF.